One and the same sample provided the 19 T cell receptor beta chains below, sequenced in a study of T cell responses to AZD1222 COVID-19 vaccine. The data were produced by immunoSEQ multiplex PCR, yet TCRdb's version contains in-frame clones alone and is incomplete. Among 55,000 to 80,000 clones listed, 84% were seen once. Material: peripheral blood, obtained on day 0 of AZD1222 vaccination. The receptors were sampled from an adult in good health.

The chain uses TRBV7-9 and TRBJ2-7; D uncertain. Trimming shortened V by 0 bases and J by 4 bases, and 13 bases separated the two germline ends. CDR3 length: 15 residues. Germline V CDR1 and CDR2: SEHNR, FQNEAQ (reference sequence). CDR3 in DNA: TGTGCCAGCAGCTTAGCGACGGAACATAGGTACGAGCAGTACTTC. Translating it yields CASSLATEHRYEQYF. Using reference TRBV7-9 and TRBJ2-7 for the parts outside the CDR3, the full variable domain is DTGVSQNPRHKITKRGQNVTFRCDPISEHNRLYWYRQTLGQGPEFLTYFQNEAQLEKSRLLSDRFSAERPKGSFSTLEIQRTEQGDSAMYLCASSLATEHRYEQYFGPGTRLTVT.

This clone is a singleton in its sample. This chain joins TRBV5-6 and TRBJ1-1, with D perhaps TRBD1 (5 bases). The CDR3 has 14 amino acids. Germline values: CDR1 SGHDT, CDR2 YYEEEE. V shed 0 bases and J shed 7 bases, with 13 bases lying between them. The CDR3 loop is CASSLGGTGVEAFF. The DNA of the CDR3 is TGTGCCAGCAGCTTGGGAGGGACTGGGGTTGAAGCTTTCTTT. Full variable domain (remainder filled in from reference TRBV5-6 and TRBJ1-1): DAGVTQSPTHLIKTRGQQVTLRCSPKSGHDTVSWYQQALGQGPQFIFQYYEEEERQRGNFPDRFSGHQFPNYSSELNVNALLLGDSALYLCASSLGGTGVEAFFGQGTRLTVV.

This chain connects TRBV12-2 to TRBJ1-2; the D call TRBD1 from the table was never checked on the DNA. TRBV12-2 is a pseudogene. The CDR3 runs to 15 residues. The CDR3 here is CASRLADTERYGYTF. CDR3 nucleotides: TGTGCAAGTCGCTTAGCGGACACGGAGAGGTATGGCTACACCTTC.

As DNA, the CDR3 is TGTGCCAGCAGTTTCTTCCCGGACAATGAGCAGTTCTTC. It yields the protein CASSFFPDNEQFF. This chain uses TRBV12-3 or TRBV12-4 with TRBJ2-1; D gene uncertain. The V end was cut by 3 bases, the J end by 5 bases, with 8 bases between. The CDR3 is made up of 13 amino acids.

The chain combines TRBV2 with TRBJ1-1, with 10 positions matching TRBD1. The CDR3 consists of 15 residues. The germline CDR1 and CDR2 sequences are SNHLY and FYNNEI. The J segment lost 3 bases and the V segment lost 5 bases, leaving 6 bases of the junction unmatched. CDR3 in amino acids: CASSLRQGAHTEAFF. CDR3 DNA sequence: TGTGCCAGCAGTCTAAGACAGGGGGCCCACACTGAAGCTTTCTTT.

V is TRBV15 and J is TRBJ2-1; D unresolved. The CDR3 runs 15 residues. V lost 7 bases, J lost 0 bases, and 13 bases lay in between. CDR1 LNHNV and CDR2 YYDKDF come from the germline V gene (reference sequence). The CDR3 DNA reads as TGTGCCACCACATCCGGCCGAGCCTCCTACAATGAGCAGTTCTTC. It codes for CATTSGRASYNEQFF.

V and J are TRBV7-2 and TRBJ1-1, with 8 nucleotides matching TRBD1. CDR1 is SGHTA and CDR2 is FQGNSA in the germline V gene. The length of the CDR3 is 12 residues. The junction had 4 bases not matched to a gene; V was cut back by 3 bases and J by 10 bases. The CDR3 loop reads CASSFNRGGAFF. The DNA for the CDR3 is TGTGCCAGCAGCTTTAACAGGGGGGGAGCTTTCTTT.

V gene TRBV27 combines with J gene TRBJ1-3, with D unresolved. CDR3 length equals 13 residues. Trimming took 2 bases from V and 7 from J, leaving 9 bases between them. Germline-derived CDR1 and CDR2 are MNHEY and SMNVEV (reference sequence). The CDR3, as DNA: TGTGCCAGCAGTTTAGGCCCGGGGAACACCATATATTTT. It yields the protein CASSLGPGNTIYF.

This clone was seen only once. This chain uses TRBV28 with TRBJ1-1; D not certain. V lost 6 bases to trimming and J lost 6 bases, with 14 bases between them. CDR1 and CDR2 from the germline V gene are MDHEN and SYDVKM. The CDR3 runs 13 residues. CDR3 DNA: TGTGCCAGCAGCTCTCAGGATTTTCCTGAAGCTTTCTTT. Its protein is CASSSQDFPEAFF.

V usage is TRBV6-2 or TRBV6-3 and J usage is TRBJ2-1; TRBD2 agrees at 8 bases. J was trimmed by 7 bases and V by 0 bases; bases with no gene match: 5. Per germline, CDR1 MNHEY and CDR2 SVGEGT. The CDR3 consists of 15 residues. CDR3 sequence (DNA): TGTGCCAGCAGTTACTCAGGATCGGGGGGGAATGAGCAGTTCTTC. Its translation is CASSYSGSGGNEQFF.

The chain uses TRBV5-5 and TRBJ2-5; D may be TRBD1 or TRBD2 (7 bases each). Germline V gene sequence: CDR1 SGHKS, CDR2 YYEKEE (reference sequence). Trimming shortened V by 3 bases and J by 4 bases, and 16 bases separated the two germline ends. The length of the CDR3 is 15 residues. The CDR3 region has the DNA TGTGCCAGCAGCTGGGAGCGGGACAGAATAGAGACCCAGTACTTC. This gives the protein CASSWERDRIETQYF.

The CDR3 loop reads CASSQDNSGRMRV. The CDR3 bases are TGTGCCAGCAGCCAAGATAATTCCGGACGGATGCGAGTC. The chain couples TRBV14 to TRBJ2-7; D unresolved. The CDR3 has 13 amino acids. The germline V gene encodes CDR1 SGHDN and CDR2 FVKESK.

This clone rates as medium-sized. The gene calls are TRBV28 and TRBJ2-7; 7 nucleotides agree with TRBD1. J lost 6 bases, V lost 6 bases, and 11 bases had no gene match. The CDR3 totals 14 residues. Germline values: CDR1 MDHEN, CDR2 SYDVKM. The CDR3 loop is CASSRKTGYIEQYF. The CDR3 DNA is TGTGCCAGCAGCCGAAAGACAGGGTATATCGAGCAGTACTTC.

The chain combines TRBV30 with TRBJ1-5, with TRBD1 matching 8 bases. The CDR3 length is 16 residues. Germline assignment: CDR1 GTSNPN and CDR2 SVGIG (reference sequence). After removal of 1 base from V and 4 bases from J, the junction contained 9 bases not matched to a gene. The CDR3 DNA sequence: TGTGCCTGGAGTGCCCAGGGGGCGCTAGGTAATCAGCCCCAGCATTTT. It codes for CAWSAQGALGNQPQHF.

The J gene is TRBJ1-2, the V gene TRBV7-8; a possible D gene is TRBD1 (5 bases). The V and J ends lost 5 bases and 4 bases respectively, with 14 bases between them. The V gene's germline CDR1 is SGHVS and CDR2 FQNEAQ. CDR3 length: 14 amino acids. DNA of the CDR3: TGTGCCAGCAGCGCTCAAACGGACACCTATGGCTACACCTTC. This gives the protein CASSAQTDTYGYTF.

This clone was seen more than once but under ten times. V gene TRBV28 combines with J gene TRBJ1-2, with D maybe TRBD1 (6 bases). This CDR3 has 14 residues. Germline V gives CDR1 MDHEN, CDR2 SYDVKM. Trimming left V 8 bases short and J 1 base short, with 14 bases between. The CDR3 coding sequence is TGTGCCAGCGCCACGGGGGCGCATAACTATGGCTACACCTTC. Its translation: CASATGAHNYGYTF.

Of note for this clone: The germline gene is not matched at one end of the junction; a read error may be the cause. The V call is TRBV11-2, the J call TRBJ2-3; D uncertain. Germline V gene data show CDR1 as SGHAT and CDR2 as FQNNGV. The CDR3 loop spans 13 amino acids. The CDR3 DNA sequence: TGTGCCAGCGGCTTTACGGGTACAGATACGCAGTATTTT. Translating it yields CASGFTGTDTQYF.

A single count supports this clone. V is TRBV5-1 and J is TRBJ2-1; tentatively, D is TRBD2 (6 bases). Germline V gene data show CDR1 as SGHRS and CDR2 as YFSETQ. V was clipped by 4 bases and J by 14 bases, with 19 bases between them. This CDR3 comprises 13 residues. This chain's CDR3 is CASSLRRGWREFF. The DNA of the CDR3 is TGCGCCAGCAGCCTCAGAAGGGGATGGAGGGAGTTCTTC. Full variable domain (missing parts from reference TRBV5-1 and TRBJ2-1): KAGVTQTPRYLIKTRGQQVTLSCSPISGHRSVSWYQQTPGQGLQFLFEYFSETQRNKGNFPGRFSGRQFSNSRSEMNVSTLELGDSALYLCASSLRRGWREFFGPGTRLTVL.

The chain couples TRBV19 to TRBJ2-7; unclear D gene. Germline CDR1 is LNHDA and CDR2 is SQIVND (reference sequence). With 4 bases removed from V and 4 bases from J, the gap between germline ends came to 11 bases. The CDR3 spans 13 residues. For the CDR3, the DNA is TGTGCCAGTAGTACAGGAGACGGTTACGAGCAGTACTTC. Translating gives CASSTGDGYEQYF.